This T cell receptor (beta chain) was observed in a study of OX40 agonist ivuxolimab in advanced cancers. Study-wide background: Three dose-escalation patients had partial responses: one with hepatocellular carcinoma and two with cutaneous melanoma. Study-level results: At 0.1 to 3.0 mg/kg and by week 6, clonal expansion occurred in CD4+ and CD8+ blood T cells. Individuals who were partial responders at 0.1-3.0 mg/kg had clonal expansion that ranked among the lowest. The authors did not determine the antigen specificity of the expanded peripheral T cells.

Method: immunoSEQ multiplex PCR; TCRdb's copy keeps in-frame clones and lacks some. The table includes roughly 70,000 clones, 80% to 90% detected once. Trimming cost V 8 bases and J 2 bases, with 11 bases left between them. Germline values: CDR1 MNHEY, CDR2 SMNVEV (reference sequence). The CDR3 totals 13 residues. On this clone: The antigen remains unidentified.

The rearrangement uses TRBV27 and TRBJ2-3; D remains unclear. The receptor comes from an adult with an advanced solid tumor such as melanoma, head and neck, liver or kidney cancer. Sequenced material: CD4+ or CD8+ T cells sorted from blood, taken in a trial of the OX40 agonist ivuxolimab. Written as DNA, the CDR3 is TGTGCCAGCGGCAGGTCGTTCACAGATACGCAGTATTTT. This sequence encodes CASGRSFTDTQYF.